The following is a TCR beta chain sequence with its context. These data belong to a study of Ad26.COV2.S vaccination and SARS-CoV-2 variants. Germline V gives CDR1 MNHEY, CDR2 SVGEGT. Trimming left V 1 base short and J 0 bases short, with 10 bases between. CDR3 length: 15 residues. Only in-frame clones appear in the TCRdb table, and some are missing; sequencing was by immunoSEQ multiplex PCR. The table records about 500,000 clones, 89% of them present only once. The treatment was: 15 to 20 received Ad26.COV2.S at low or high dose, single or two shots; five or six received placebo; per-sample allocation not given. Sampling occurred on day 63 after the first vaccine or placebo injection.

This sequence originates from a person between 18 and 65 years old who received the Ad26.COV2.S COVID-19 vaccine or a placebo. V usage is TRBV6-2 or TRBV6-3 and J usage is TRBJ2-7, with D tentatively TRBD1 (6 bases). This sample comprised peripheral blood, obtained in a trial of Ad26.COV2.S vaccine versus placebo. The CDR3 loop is CASSYFGTHSYEQYF. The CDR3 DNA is TGTGCCAGCAGTTACTTTGGGACACACTCCTACGAGCAGTACTTC.